The sequence of this T cell receptor (beta chain) was determined in a study of blood T cell repertoires in COVID-19. Germline CDR1 LGHNT, CDR2 FRNRAP. Trimming took 5 bases from V and 6 from J, leaving 11 bases between them. The CDR3 has 12 residues. Per the original data handling: Estimation of nucleated cell counts relied on the amplification of reference gene primers. Measured with immunoSEQ multiplex PCR; TCRdb has only the in-frame clones, and not every one. Clonal size and the V and J genes are those of that table, whereas D and trimming came from the DNA. The table records roughly 120,000 clones, 75% to 90% of them present only once.

The sample was peripheral blood. The sequence was obtained from a human donor in a cohort sampled during active COVID-19. The chain uses TRBV12-5 and TRBJ2-7; possibly TRBD2 for D (5 bases). The DNA of the CDR3 is TGTGCTAGTGGTGCGAGGGTTTCCGAGCAGTACTTC. This sequence encodes CASGARVSEQYF.